What follows is one T cell receptor beta chain and its context. What it recognizes is unknown. The primer mix had 60 Vbeta and 13 Jbeta primers. Sequencing used immunoSEQ multiplex PCR; TCRdb keeps in-frame clones, though not all of them. Of about 150,000 clones detected, about four fifths appear once; the ten largest clones hold roughly 6.3%. This sample stems from a study of cytomegalovirus exposure and HLA in healthy donors. The CDR3 is 12 amino acids. V dropped 0 bases and J dropped 12 bases, with 9 bases sitting between them. The germline V gene has CDR1 SGHRS and CDR2 YFSETQ. Whole-study results and caveats: A missense variant in DCLRE1C was later tied to TCR beta V- and J-gene trimming.

The TCR sequence derives from a middle-aged man in good health and CMV-seropositive. Sequencing was done on a sample of PBMCs. The chain carries TRBV5-1 and TRBJ1-4; D gene uncertain. As DNA, the CDR3 is TGCGCCAGCAGCTTGGGGCAGCGGGAACTGTTTTTT. Protein sequence: CASSLGQRELFF.